This T cell receptor beta chain was sequenced during a study of regulatory T cells in long-lasting Graves disease. Study-wide results and limits: Since the sample size was small, accuracy may have been reduced.

TCR beta libraries were built with iRepertoire HTBI primers and Arm-PCR of CDR3 regions. Via MiXCR, TCRdb re-called the multiplex PCR reads, giving one row per CDR3 protein. The data contain roughly 520,000 distinct CDR3 sequences, around 12% of them singletons. This clonotype appeared a few times. Its antigen is not identified. Trimming shortened V by 0 bases and J by 2 bases, and 11 bases separated the two germline ends. CDR3 length: 16 amino acids. CDR1 MGHRA and CDR2 YSYEKL come from the germline V gene. Time point noted: newly diagnosed GD, antithyroid drugs for less than 3 months. Researchers made the TCR library from RNA that was extracted from PBMCs. The same sample was also studied in work on T cells in Graves' hyperthyroidism and ophthalmopathy. That source notes: It was a median approximately 6 months before onset that the model predicted ophthalmopathy.

The V and J genes are TRBV4-1 and TRBJ1-3; possible D gene TRBD1, 6 bases. The receptor was isolated from a woman aged 25 to 45 with Graves disease. Here the sequenced sample was peripheral blood mononuclear cells (PBMCs), taken at new diagnosis, from a patient treated with antithyroid drugs. The CDR3 loop is CASSQDRGSAGNTIYF. CDR3 coding DNA: TGCGCCAGCAGCCAAGATAGGGGGTCCGCTGGAAACACCATATATTTT.